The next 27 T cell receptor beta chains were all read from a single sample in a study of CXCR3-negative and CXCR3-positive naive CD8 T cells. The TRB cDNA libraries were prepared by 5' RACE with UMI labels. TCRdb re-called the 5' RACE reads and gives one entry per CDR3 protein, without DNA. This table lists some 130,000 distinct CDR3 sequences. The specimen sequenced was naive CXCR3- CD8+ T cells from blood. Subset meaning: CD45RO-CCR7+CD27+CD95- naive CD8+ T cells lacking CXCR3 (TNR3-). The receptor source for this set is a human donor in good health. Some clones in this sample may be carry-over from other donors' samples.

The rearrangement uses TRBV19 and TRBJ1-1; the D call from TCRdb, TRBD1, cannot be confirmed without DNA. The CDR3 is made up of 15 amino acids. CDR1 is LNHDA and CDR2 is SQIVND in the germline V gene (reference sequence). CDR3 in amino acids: CASSFFTGGDSEAFF. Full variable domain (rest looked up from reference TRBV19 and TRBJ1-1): DGGITQSPKYLFRKEGQNVTLSCEQNLNHDAMYWYRQDPGQGLRLIYYSQIVNDFQKGDIAEGYSVSREKKESFPLTVTSAQKNPTAFYLCASSFFTGGDSEAFFGQGTRLTVV.

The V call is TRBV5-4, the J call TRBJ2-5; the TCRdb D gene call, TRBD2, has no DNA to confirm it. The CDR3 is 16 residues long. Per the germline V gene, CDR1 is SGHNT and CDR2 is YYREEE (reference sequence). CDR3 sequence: CASSRTTSGGGETQYF.

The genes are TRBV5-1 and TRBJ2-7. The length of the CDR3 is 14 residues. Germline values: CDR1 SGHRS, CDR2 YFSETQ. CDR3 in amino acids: CASTETGSSYEQYF.

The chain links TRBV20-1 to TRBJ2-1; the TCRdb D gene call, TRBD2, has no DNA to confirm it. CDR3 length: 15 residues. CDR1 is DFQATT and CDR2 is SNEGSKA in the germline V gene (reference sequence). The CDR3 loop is CSARKGRRAYNEQFF.

CDR3 sequence: CSGKPPGQRFYNEQFF. The V call is TRBV20-1, the J call TRBJ2-1. The CDR3 contains 16 residues. The germline V gene encodes CDR1 DFQATT and CDR2 SNEGSKA (reference sequence).

CDR3 region: CSVVLAEVEEETQYF. The chain is built from TRBV29-1 and TRBJ2-5. Germline V gene sequence: CDR1 SQVTM, CDR2 ANQGSEA. The CDR3 sequence is 15 residues long.

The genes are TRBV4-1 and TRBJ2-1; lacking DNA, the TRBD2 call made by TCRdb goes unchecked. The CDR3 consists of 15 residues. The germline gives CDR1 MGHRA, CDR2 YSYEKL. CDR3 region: CASSQASGGLDEQFF.

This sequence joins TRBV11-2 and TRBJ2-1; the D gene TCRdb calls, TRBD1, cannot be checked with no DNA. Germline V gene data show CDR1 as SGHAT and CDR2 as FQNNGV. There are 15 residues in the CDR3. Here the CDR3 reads CASSFTGTENNEQFF.

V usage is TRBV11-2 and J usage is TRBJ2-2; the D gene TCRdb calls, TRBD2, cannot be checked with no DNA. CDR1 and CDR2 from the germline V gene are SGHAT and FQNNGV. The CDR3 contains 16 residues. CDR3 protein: CASSSTGGGFGGELFF. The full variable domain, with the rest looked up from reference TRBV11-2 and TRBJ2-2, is EAGVAQSPRYKIIEKRQSVAFWCNPISGHATLYWYQQILGQGPKLLIQFQNNGVVDDSQLPKDRFSAERLKGVDSTLKIQPAKLEDSAVYLCASSSTGGGFGGELFFGEGSRLTVL.

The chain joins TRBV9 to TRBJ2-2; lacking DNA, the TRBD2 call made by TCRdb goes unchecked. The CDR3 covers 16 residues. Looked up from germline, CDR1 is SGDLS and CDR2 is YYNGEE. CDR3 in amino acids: CASSEAHGEDTGELFF.

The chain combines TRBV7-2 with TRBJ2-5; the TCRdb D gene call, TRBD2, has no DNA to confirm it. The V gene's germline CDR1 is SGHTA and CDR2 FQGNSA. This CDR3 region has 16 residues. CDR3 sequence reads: CASSFFGGGSLETQYF.

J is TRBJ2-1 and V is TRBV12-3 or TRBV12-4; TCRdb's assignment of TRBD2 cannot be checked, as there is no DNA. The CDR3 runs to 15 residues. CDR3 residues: CASSSLAGDYNEQFF.

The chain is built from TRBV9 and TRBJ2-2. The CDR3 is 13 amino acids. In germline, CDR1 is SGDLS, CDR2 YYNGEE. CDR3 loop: CASSVVSGGELFF. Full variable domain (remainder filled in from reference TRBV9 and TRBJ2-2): DSGVTQTPKHLITATGQRVTLRCSPRSGDLSVYWYQQSLDQGLQFLIQYYNGEERAKGNILERFSAQQFPDLHSELNLSSLELGDSALYFCASSVVSGGELFFGEGSRLTVL.

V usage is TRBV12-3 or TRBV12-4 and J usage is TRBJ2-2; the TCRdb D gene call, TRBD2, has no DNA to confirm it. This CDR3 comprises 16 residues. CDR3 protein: CASSPGPVEKIGELFF.

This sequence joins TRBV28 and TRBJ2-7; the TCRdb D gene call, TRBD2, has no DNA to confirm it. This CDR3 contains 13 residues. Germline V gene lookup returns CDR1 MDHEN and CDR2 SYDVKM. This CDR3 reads CASSSGGSYEQYF.

This chain's CDR3 is CASSGGQSSYEQYF. The genes are TRBV9 and TRBJ2-7; the TRBD1 assignment by TCRdb is unverifiable without DNA. The CDR3 runs 14 residues. CDR1 and CDR2 (germline): SGDLS, YYNGEE.

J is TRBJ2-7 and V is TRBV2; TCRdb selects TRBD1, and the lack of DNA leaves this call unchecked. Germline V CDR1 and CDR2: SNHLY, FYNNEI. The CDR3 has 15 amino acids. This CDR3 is CASSVGLRSNSEQYF.

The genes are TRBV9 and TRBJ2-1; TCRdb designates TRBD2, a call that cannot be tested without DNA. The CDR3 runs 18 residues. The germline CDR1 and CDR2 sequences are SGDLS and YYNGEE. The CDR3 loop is CASSVGGGGPGAYNEQFF.

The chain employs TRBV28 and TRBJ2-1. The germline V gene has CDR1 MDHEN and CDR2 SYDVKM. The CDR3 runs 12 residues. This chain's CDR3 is CASRRTSNEQFF.

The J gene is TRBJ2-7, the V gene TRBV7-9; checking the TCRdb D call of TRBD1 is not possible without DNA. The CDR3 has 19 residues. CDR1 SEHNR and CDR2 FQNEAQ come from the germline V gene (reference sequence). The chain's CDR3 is CASSLVRVVARQGAYEQYF.

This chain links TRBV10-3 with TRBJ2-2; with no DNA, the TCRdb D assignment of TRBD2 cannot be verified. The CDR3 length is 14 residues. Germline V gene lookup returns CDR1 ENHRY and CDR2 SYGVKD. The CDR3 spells CAVYTSDYTGELFF.

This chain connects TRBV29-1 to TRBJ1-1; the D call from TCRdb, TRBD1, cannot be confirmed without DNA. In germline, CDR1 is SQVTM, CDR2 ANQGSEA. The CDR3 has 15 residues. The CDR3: CSVLGTGGWETEAFF.

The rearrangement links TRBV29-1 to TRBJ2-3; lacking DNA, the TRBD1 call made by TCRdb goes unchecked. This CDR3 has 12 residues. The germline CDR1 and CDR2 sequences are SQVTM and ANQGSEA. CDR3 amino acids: CSVLTGEDTQYF.

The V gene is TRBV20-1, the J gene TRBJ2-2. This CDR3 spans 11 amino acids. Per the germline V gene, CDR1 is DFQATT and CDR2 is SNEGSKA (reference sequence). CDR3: CSALATEELFF.

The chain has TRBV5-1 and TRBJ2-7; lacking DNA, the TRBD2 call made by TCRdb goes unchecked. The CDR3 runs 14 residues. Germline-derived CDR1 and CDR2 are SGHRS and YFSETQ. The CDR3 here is CASSLLAGGYEQYF. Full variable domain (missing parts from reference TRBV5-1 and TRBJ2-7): KAGVTQTPRYLIKTRGQQVTLSCSPISGHRSVSWYQQTPGQGLQFLFEYFSETQRNKGNFPGRFSGRQFSNSRSEMNVSTLELGDSALYLCASSLLAGGYEQYFGPGTRLTVT.

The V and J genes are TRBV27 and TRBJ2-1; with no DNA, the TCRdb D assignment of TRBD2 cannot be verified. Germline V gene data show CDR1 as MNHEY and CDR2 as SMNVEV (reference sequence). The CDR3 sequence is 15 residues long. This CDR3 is CANQFLAVLYNEQFF.

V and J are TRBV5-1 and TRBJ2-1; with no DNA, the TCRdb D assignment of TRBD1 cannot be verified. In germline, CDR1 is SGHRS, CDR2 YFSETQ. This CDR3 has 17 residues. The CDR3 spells CASSLNSNFPWANEQFF.